The TCR beta chain under discussion was sequenced for a study of identical twins. Overall study findings and caveats: Memory repertoires showed no such pattern, whereas abundant cord blood beta clonotypes carried fewer insertions. Out-of-frame alpha sequences common to twins were enriched for low generation probability.

Template switching (which added a universal primer site) was used, and cDNA carried unique molecular identifiers. TCRdb re-called the 5' RACE reads through MiXCR, storing one row per CDR3 protein. Here the sample spans some 330,000 distinct CDR3 sequences, approximately 10% being singletons. This clonotype was seen at least ten times. Its target is unknown. V lost 5 bases and J lost 1; bases outside the gene matches: 8. The CDR3 sequence is 15 residues long. The chain combines TRBV12-3 or TRBV12-4 with TRBJ2-7, with 7 bases fitting TRBD1. What was sequenced was naive T cells sorted from blood. The receptor comes from a woman aged 50 to 65 in good health. The CDR3 is CASSNRDRMSYEQYF. CDR3 sequence (DNA): TGTGCCAGCAGTAACCGGGACAGAATGTCCTACGAGCAGTACTTC.